Given below is one T cell receptor (beta chain) in context. What it binds is unknown. This sample stems from a study of cytomegalovirus exposure and HLA in healthy donors. Findings of the study overall: First-cohort TCR clusters tended to co-occur in the roughly 120 validation repertoires, a later analysis found. Cytomegalovirus-associated status was assigned to some 180 TCR beta chains.

CDR1 LGHNA and CDR2 YNFKEQ come from the germline V gene. The ends were cut back, 4 bases at V and 2 bases at J, with 15 bases in the middle. The CDR3 totals 16 residues. Measured with immunoSEQ multiplex PCR; TCRdb has only the in-frame clones, and not every one. The sample includes 110,000 to 150,000 clones, approximately 94% of them seen just once. The sample was PBMCs. The chain recombines TRBV4-2 with TRBJ1-3, with D possibly matching TRBD1 (6 bases). This TCR was sampled from a man aged 18-30 years in good health and CMV-seropositive. CDR3 DNA sequence: TGTGCCAGCAGCCCTTCCCGGGGGGCGGCTGGAAACACCATATATTTT. Translated: CASSPSRGAAGNTIYF.